What follows are 3 T cell receptor beta chains derived from one specimen sequenced in a study of blood T cell repertoires in COVID-19. Sequenced by immunoSEQ multiplex PCR; TCRdb stores in-frame clones only, minus some. The top ten hold approximately 10% of the sample, which has some 240,000 clones, 70% to 85% seen once. The specimen was peripheral blood. These receptors all come from a man over 45 with active or convalescent COVID-19.

DNA of the CDR3: TGCGCCAGCAGCCCCCAAACAGGGGCGCCTAACTATGGCTACACCTTC. Protein product: CASSPQTGAPNYGYTF. V is TRBV5-1 and J is TRBJ1-2; TRBD1 agrees at 7 bases. Looked up from germline, CDR1 is SGHRS and CDR2 is YFSETQ. This CDR3 is built from 16 residues. Trimming cost V 4 bases and J 0 bases; bases outside gene matches: 9.

The CDR3 loop is CASSLEAGGTRDAAYF. The CDR3 nucleotides read TGTGCCAGCAGCTTAGAGGCAGGGGGGACAAGGGACGCAGCGTATTTT. The chain combines TRBV7-2 with TRBJ2-3, with D maybe TRBD1 (7 bases). Between the trimmed V and J ends, which lost 1 base and 14 bases, there was a span of 25 bases. Per germline, CDR1 SGHTA and CDR2 FQGNSA. The CDR3 contains 16 residues. The full variable domain, its missing parts supplied by reference TRBV7-2 and TRBJ2-3, is GAGVSQSPSNKVTEKGKDVELRCDPISGHTALYWYRQSLGQGLEFLIYFQGNSAPDKSGLPSDRFSAERTGGSVSTLTIQRTQQEDSAVYLCASSLEAGGTRDAAYFGPGTRLTVL.

The CDR3 is CASSSSGGERRELFF. CDR3 in DNA: TGTGCCAGCAGCTCTAGCGGGGGGGAGAGAAGGGAGCTGTTTTTT. This chain uses TRBV7-3 with TRBJ2-2; TRBD2 matches at 12 bases. The V segment lost 4 bases and the J segment 9 bases; nucleotides outside the gene matches: 6. The CDR3 has 15 residues. Germline assignment: CDR1 SGHTA and CDR2 FQGTGA.